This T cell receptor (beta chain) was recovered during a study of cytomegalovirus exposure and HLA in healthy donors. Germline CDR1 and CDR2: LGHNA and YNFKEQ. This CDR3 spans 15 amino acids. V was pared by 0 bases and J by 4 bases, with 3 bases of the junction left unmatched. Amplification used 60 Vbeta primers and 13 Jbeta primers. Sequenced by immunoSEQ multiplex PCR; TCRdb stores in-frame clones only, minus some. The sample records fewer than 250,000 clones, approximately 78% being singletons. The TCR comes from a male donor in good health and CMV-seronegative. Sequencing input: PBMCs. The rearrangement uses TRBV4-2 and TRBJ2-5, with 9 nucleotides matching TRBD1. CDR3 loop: CASSQEGQGRETQYF. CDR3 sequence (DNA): TGTGCCAGCAGCCAAGAAGGACAGGGGCGAGAGACCCAGTACTTC.